The 11 T cell receptor beta chains given below trace back to one sample, sequenced in a study of cytomegalovirus exposure and HLA in healthy donors. The PCR ran on 60 Vbeta and 13 Jbeta primers. Data came from immunoSEQ multiplex PCR; TCRdb stores just in-frame clones and leaves some out. In total, the table holds fewer than 85,000 clones. Sequences were obtained from PBMCs. The receptors come from a woman between 40 and 50 years old in good health and CMV-seropositive.

This chain uses TRBV28 with TRBJ1-6; D not certain. The V end lost 6 bases, the J end lost 4 bases, and 13 bases lay between the germline ends. The length of the CDR3 is 15 residues. Germline lookup yields CDR1 MDHEN and CDR2 SYDVKM. The CDR3 sequence: CASSSSLPYNSPLHF. Written as DNA, the CDR3 is TGTGCCAGCAGCTCATCACTCCCATATAATTCACCCCTCCACTTT.

The rearrangement uses TRBV6-6 and TRBJ2-7, with 7 bases that match TRBD1. Losses at the gene ends were 5 bases for V and 3 bases for J; bases not matched to a gene: 7. Germline lookup yields CDR1 MNHNY and CDR2 SVGAGI (reference sequence). The CDR3 is made up of 14 amino acids. The CDR3 here is CASSPTGTLYEQYF. DNA of the CDR3: TGTGCCAGCAGTCCGACAGGGACCCTCTACGAGCAGTACTTC.

The chain couples TRBV4-2 to TRBJ1-6; D unresolved. V shed 0 bases and J shed 4 bases, with 13 bases lying between them. Germline CDR1 and CDR2: LGHNA and YNFKEQ. The CDR3 spans 17 residues. The CDR3 sequence: CASSQERRAAYNSPLHF. CDR3 nucleotides: TGTGCCAGCAGCCAAGAAAGGCGGGCAGCTTATAATTCACCCCTCCACTTT.

The rearrangement links TRBV9 to TRBJ2-7, with 7 bases that match TRBD2. CDR3 length: 15 residues. Trimming removed 4 bases from V and 2 bases from J; junction bases left unmatched: 9. The germline gives CDR1 SGDLS, CDR2 YYNGEE. CDR3 residues: CASSPHGGWTYEQYF. Here the CDR3 DNA reads TGTGCCAGCAGCCCCCACGGGGGGTGGACCTACGAGCAGTACTTC.

The chain carries TRBV28 and TRBJ2-7; possible D gene TRBD2, 6 bases. The CDR3 is 13 residues long. Germline lookup yields CDR1 MDHEN and CDR2 SYDVKM. Trimming removed 6 bases from V and 5 bases from J, with 14 bases in between. The chain's CDR3 is CASSYVLADEQYF. Here the CDR3 DNA reads TGTGCCAGCAGCTACGTACTAGCAGACGAGCAGTACTTC.

V usage is TRBV6-6 and J usage is TRBJ1-2; 9 nucleotides line up with TRBD1. The CDR3 extends over 13 amino acids. Germline V gene lookup returns CDR1 MNHNY and CDR2 SVGAGI (reference sequence). V shed 6 bases, J shed 6 bases, and the junction held 5 bases outside the gene matches. CDR3 nucleotides: TGTGCCAGCAGCGTACGGACAGGGGATGGCTACACCTTC. This sequence encodes CASSVRTGDGYTF.

The V call is TRBV27, the J call TRBJ2-3; 9 bases agree with TRBD2. J lost 5 bases, V lost 6 bases, and 15 bases had no gene match. Germline-derived CDR1 and CDR2 are MNHEY and SMNVEV (reference sequence). The CDR3 has 17 amino acids. This CDR3 is CASSNPWVAGVLDTQYF. The CDR3 bases are TGTGCCAGCAGCAACCCTTGGGTAGCGGGAGTTTTAGATACGCAGTATTTT.

The CDR3 region has the DNA TGCGCCAGCAGCTTGGACAGGGGGTTCTACGAGCAGTACTTC. Translated: CASSLDRGFYEQYF. The chain carries TRBV5-1 and TRBJ2-7; 8 bases fit TRBD1. The length of the CDR3 is 14 residues. Germline CDR1 is SGHRS and CDR2 is YFSETQ. V was pared by 0 bases and J by 3 bases, with 2 bases of the junction left unmatched.

This rearrangement joins TRBV2 to TRBJ1-1, with no clear D. V was pared by 0 bases and J by 4 bases, with 15 bases between. CDR3 length equals 16 residues. Germline CDR1 reads SNHLY; CDR2 reads FYNNEI. CDR3 bases: TGTGCCAGCAGTGAAGCAGTTCGGGAAGGGCCCACTGAAGCTTTCTTT. It yields the protein CASSEAVREGPTEAFF. The full variable domain, rest sourced from reference TRBV2 and TRBJ1-1, is EPEVTQTPSHQVTQMGQEVILRCVPISNHLYFYWYRQILGQKVEFLVSFYNNEISEKSEIFDDQFSVERPDGSNFTLKIRSTKLEDSAMYFCASSEAVREGPTEAFFGQGTRLTVV.

This chain connects TRBV9 to TRBJ1-3; weak D call: TRBD1 (6 bases). This CDR3 comprises 16 residues. V was shortened by 0 bases and J by 3 bases, with 13 bases between the two germline ends. The germline CDR1 and CDR2 sequences are SGDLS and YYNGEE. The CDR3 DNA sequence: TGTGCCAGCAGCGTAGGCCTGGGGGCGGGTGGAAACACCATATATTTT. Translated: CASSVGLGAGGNTIYF.

With respect to this clone: Other DNA sequences of this sample code for an identical CDR3. The V call is TRBV6-5, the J call TRBJ2-2; D gene uncertain. The germline V gene encodes CDR1 MNHEY and CDR2 SVGAGI. V gave up 2 bases and J gave up 4 bases, with 8 bases separating them. This CDR3 has 14 residues. CDR3 in DNA: TGTGCCAGCAGTTACGATAGTGGCACCGGGGAGCTGTTTTTT. The encoded protein is CASSYDSGTGELFF.